A single sample gave rise to the 17 T cell receptor beta chains below, sequenced in a study of cytomegalovirus exposure and HLA in healthy donors. The PCR made use of 60 Vbeta and 13 Jbeta primers. Sequencing used immunoSEQ multiplex PCR; TCRdb keeps in-frame clones, though not all of them. This repertoire includes under 90,000 clones. Sequenced input: PBMCs. These receptors originate from a female donor in good health and CMV-seropositive.

The rearrangement links TRBV5-1 to TRBJ2-6; D may be TRBD1 (6 bases). This CDR3 is built from 18 residues. Germline lookup yields CDR1 SGHRS and CDR2 YFSETQ. V was pared by 0 bases and J by 0 bases, with 13 bases between. Here the CDR3 DNA reads TGCGCCAGCAGCTTGGATGGGGGCGCATCCTCTGGGGCCAACGTCCTGACTTTC. Encoded protein: CASSLDGGASSGANVLTF. The full variable domain, rest sourced from reference TRBV5-1 and TRBJ2-6, is KAGVTQTPRYLIKTRGQQVTLSCSPISGHRSVSWYQQTPGQGLQFLFEYFSETQRNKGNFPGRFSGRQFSNSRSEMNVSTLELGDSALYLCASSLDGGASSGANVLTFGAGSRLTVL.

The CDR3 here is CASSSQTGDSGEQFF. The CDR3 bases are TGCGCCAGCAGCTCCCAGACAGGAGATTCGGGTGAGCAGTTCTTC. The chain employs TRBV5-1 and TRBJ2-1, with a tentative D call TRBD1 (6 bases). Germline lookup yields CDR1 SGHRS and CDR2 YFSETQ. Trimming left V 3 bases short and J 9 bases short, with 19 bases between. CDR3 length: 15 amino acids.

The chain's CDR3 is CASSFQGRDSPLHF. The CDR3 DNA reads as TGCGCCAGCAGCTTTCAGGGGAGGGATTCACCCCTCCACTTT. V gene TRBV5-1 combines with J gene TRBJ1-6; D might be TRBD1 (6 bases). Germline CDR1 SGHRS, CDR2 YFSETQ. Trimming left V 2 bases short and J 8 bases short, with 11 bases between. The CDR3 is made up of 14 amino acids.

This chain uses TRBV19 with TRBJ2-7; D is possibly TRBD1 (6 bases). The CDR3 spans 16 residues. Germline CDR1 LNHDA, CDR2 SQIVND (reference sequence). Trimming stripped 1 base from V and 2 bases from J, with 15 bases between. The CDR3 reads CASSIAAGTPPYEQYF. The CDR3 nucleotides are TGTGCCAGTAGTATAGCCGCCGGGACACCACCCTACGAGCAGTACTTC.

The V gene is TRBV18, the J gene TRBJ2-7, with 8 positions matching TRBD2. Germline CDR1 reads KGHSH; CDR2 reads LQKENI. J was trimmed by 6 bases and V by 6 bases; bases with no gene match: 13. CDR3 length: 15 residues. CDR3 DNA: TGTGCCAGCTCCGCGGGGGGAGGAGCGGGTCGCGAGCAGTACTTC. Translation gives CASSAGGGAGREQYF. The full variable domain, rest sourced from reference TRBV18 and TRBJ2-7, is NAGVMQNPRHLVRRRGQEARLRCSPMKGHSHVYWYRQLPEEGLKFMVYLQKENIIDESGMPKERFSAEFPKEGPSILRIQQVVRGDSAAYFCASSAGGGAGREQYFGPGTRLTVT.

The V call is TRBV7-3, the J call TRBJ2-5; 16 bases align to TRBD2. CDR3 length: 18 residues. CDR1 is SGHTA, CDR2 FQGTGA, per germline. V dropped 0 bases and J dropped 1; count of bases not matched to a gene: 2. CDR3: CASSLTGTSGRAQETQYF. For the CDR3, the DNA is TGTGCCAGCAGCTTAACGGGGACTAGCGGGAGGGCCCAAGAGACCCAGTACTTC.

J is TRBJ1-1 and V is TRBV29-1, with D tentatively TRBD1 (6 bases). V was shortened by 5 bases and J by 6 bases, with 7 bases between the two germline ends. This CDR3 is built from 10 residues. Germline loops: CDR1 SQVTM, CDR2 ANQGSEA. The CDR3 DNA is TGCAGCGTTCGGACAGCTGAAGCTTTCTTT. This gives the protein CSVRTAEAFF.

The gene calls are TRBV4-1 and TRBJ2-7; no definite D call. Per germline, CDR1 MGHRA and CDR2 YSYEKL. This CDR3 is 13 amino acids long. V gave up 4 bases and J gave up 0 bases, with 7 bases separating them. In DNA form, the CDR3 reads TGCGCCAGCAGCCCCGGGTTCTCCTACGAGCAGTACTTC. This gives the protein CASSPGFSYEQYF.

The chain joins TRBV14 to TRBJ2-1, with TRBD2 matching 7 bases. The germline gives CDR1 SGHDN, CDR2 FVKESK. The CDR3 covers 13 residues. J gave up 9 bases and V 1 base, and 3 bases lay outside the gene matches. The DNA for the CDR3 is TGTGCCAGCAGCCAAGCCCGCGGGGGTGAGCAGTTCTTC. Protein product: CASSQARGGEQFF. The whole variable domain, filled in from reference TRBV14 and TRBJ2-1, reads EAGVTQFPSHSVIEKGQTVTLRCDPISGHDNLYWYRRVMGKEIKFLLHFVKESKQDESGMPNNRFLAERTGGTYSTLKVQPAELEDSGVYFCASSQARGGEQFFGPGTRLTVL.

The rearrangement joins TRBV27 to TRBJ1-1; D is perhaps TRBD1 (5 bases). Trimming left V 5 bases short and J 5 bases short, with 18 bases between. This CDR3 has 15 amino acids. CDR1 is MNHEY, CDR2 SMNVEV, per germline (reference sequence). The CDR3 bases are TGTGCCAGCAGTGGGCGGAGGGGCCGCGGGACTGAAGCTTTCTTT. Its protein is CASSGRRGRGTEAFF.

The DNA for the CDR3 is TGCGCCAGCAACTCGTCCCCTAACAATGAGCAGTTCTTC. Translated, it gives CASNSSPNNEQFF. The chain links TRBV5-1 to TRBJ2-1; D call uncertain. The CDR3 runs 13 residues. The germline V gene encodes CDR1 SGHRS and CDR2 YFSETQ. V was cut by 6 bases and J by 5 bases, with 12 bases left in between.

The rearrangement joins TRBV2 to TRBJ2-7, with TRBD2 identical over 12 bases. This CDR3 spans 15 amino acids. With 5 bases clipped from V and 0 bases from J, the junction kept 2 bases outside the gene matches. Germline values: CDR1 SNHLY, CDR2 FYNNEI. The CDR3 loop reads CASSPTSGSSYEQYF. Written as DNA, the CDR3 is TGTGCCAGCAGTCCGACTAGCGGGAGCTCCTACGAGCAGTACTTC.

The chain carries TRBV7-9 and TRBJ2-2, with D possibly TRBD2 on 5 matching bases. The V end was cut by 3 bases, the J end by 7 bases, with 12 bases between. Germline loops: CDR1 SEHNR, CDR2 FQNEAQ (reference sequence). The CDR3 has 14 amino acids. The CDR3 DNA follows: TGTGCCAGCAGCTTCTCGAGGGCCGGCGGGGAGCTGTTTTTT. Translation: CASSFSRAGGELFF.

The CDR3 protein is CASSEGGQPQHF. The DNA of the CDR3 is TGTGCCAGCAGTGAAGGAGGACAGCCCCAGCATTTT. This chain uses TRBV6-1 with TRBJ1-5; D is uncertain. The CDR3 runs to 12 residues. Germline values: CDR1 MNHNS, CDR2 SASEGT. Trimming cost V 1 base and J 7 bases, with 5 bases left between them.

This CDR3 reads CASSLGLANSYEQYF. In DNA form, the CDR3 reads TGCGCCAGCAGCTTGGGACTAGCGAACTCCTACGAGCAGTACTTC. The gene calls are TRBV5-1 and TRBJ2-7; 8 nucleotides agree with TRBD2. The CDR3 loop spans 15 amino acids. The J segment lost 0 bases and the V segment lost 0 bases, leaving 2 bases of the junction unmatched. From germline, CDR1 is SGHRS and CDR2 YFSETQ.

The V call is TRBV18, the J call TRBJ1-1; TRBD1 is a possible D gene (5 bases). V gave up 4 bases and J gave up 3 bases, with 12 bases separating them. The germline CDR1 and CDR2 sequences are KGHSH and LQKENI. CDR3 length: 14 amino acids. CDR3 sequence: CASSLEGTDTEAFF. The CDR3 region has the DNA TGTGCCAGCTCACTGGAGGGGACGGACACTGAAGCTTTCTTT.

DNA of the CDR3: TGCGCCAGCAGCCAAGAGACCGGACTAGGGGAAGAGACCCAGTACTTC. It encodes CASSQETGLGEETQYF. The chain is built from TRBV4-3 and TRBJ2-5; 7 bases fit TRBD2. V dropped 0 bases and J dropped 3; count of bases not matched to a gene: 7. Per germline, CDR1 LGHNA and CDR2 YSLEER. There are 16 residues in the CDR3.